What follows are 22 T cell receptor beta chains derived from one specimen sequenced in a study of T cell changes during pregnancy in multiple sclerosis. Only in-frame clones appear in the TCRdb table, and some are missing; sequencing was by immunoSEQ multiplex PCR. The sample includes approximately 46,000 clones, about 90% of them seen just once. Sequencing used peripheral blood, obtained after pregnancy. The receptors originated from a female donor in good health, enrolled as a control in a pregnancy study.

CDR3 protein: CASSFYTDTQYF. The CDR3 bases are TGTGCCAGCAGCTTCTACACAGATACGCAGTATTTT. The chain joins TRBV28 to TRBJ2-3, with D uncertain. V was shortened by 6 bases and J by 2 bases, with 6 bases between the two germline ends. Germline V lookup: CDR1 MDHEN, CDR2 SYDVKM. CDR3 length equals 12 residues.

The gene calls are TRBV6-5 and TRBJ2-1, with a possible D match to TRBD2 (6 bases). This CDR3 contains 16 residues. Germline V lookup: CDR1 MNHEY, CDR2 SVGAGI. V was pared by 0 bases and J by 1 base, with 10 bases between. The CDR3: CASSYSGGDSYNEQFF. CDR3 DNA: TGTGCCAGCAGTTACTCGGGGGGAGATTCCTACAATGAGCAGTTCTTC.

This CDR3 reads CAISELQGDGYGYTF. The CDR3 DNA follows: TGTGCCATCAGTGAGTTACAGGGGGACGGCTATGGCTACACCTTC. The chain recombines TRBV10-3 with TRBJ1-2; 8 nucleotides align to TRBD1. V trimming: 1 base; J trimming: 4 bases; junction bases outside the gene matches: 5. This CDR3 is 15 amino acids long. Germline CDR1 and CDR2: ENHRY and SYGVKD.

CDR3 protein: CASSSDLAGVFDEQFF. The DNA of the CDR3 is TGTGCCAGCAGCTCGGACCTAGCGGGAGTCTTCGATGAGCAGTTCTTC. The gene calls are TRBV7-2 and TRBJ2-1; 10 nucleotides agree with TRBD2. Per germline, CDR1 SGHTA and CDR2 FQGNSA. CDR3 length: 16 residues. V was clipped by 4 bases and J by 8 bases; unmatched bases: 11.

The chain combines TRBV15 with TRBJ2-7; possibly TRBD2 for D (7 bases). Trimming took off 4 bases at V and 5 bases at J, with 18 bases between the two ends. This CDR3 is built from 15 residues. Germline-derived CDR1 and CDR2 are LNHNV and YYDKDF (reference sequence). The CDR3 sequence: CATSMGGRGVHEQYF. Written as DNA, the CDR3 is TGTGCCACCAGCATGGGGGGGCGCGGGGTCCACGAGCAGTACTTC.

The chain has TRBV19 and TRBJ1-6, with TRBD1 matching 8 bases. Germline values: CDR1 LNHDA, CDR2 SQIVND (reference sequence). V shed 6 bases and J 5 bases; nucleotides not matched to a gene: 3. This CDR3 has 14 amino acids. CDR3 coding DNA: TGTGCCAGTAGCCAGGGGGCTGATAATTCACCCCTCCACTTT. As protein: CASSQGADNSPLHF.

The rearrangement links TRBV2 to TRBJ1-1; TRBD1 agrees at 7 bases. Germline CDR1 and CDR2: SNHLY and FYNNEI. With 4 bases clipped from V and 3 bases from J, the junction kept 8 bases outside the gene matches. This CDR3 has 15 amino acids. The CDR3 protein is CASSAGGGSYTEAFF. Written as DNA, the CDR3 is TGTGCCAGCAGTGCAGGGGGAGGTTCGTACACTGAAGCTTTCTTT.

The V and J genes are TRBV18 and TRBJ2-1, with 10 bases identical to TRBD2. This CDR3 spans 15 amino acids. Unmatched junction bases numbered 1, after V lost 1 base and J lost 4 bases. Germline assignment: CDR1 KGHSH and CDR2 LQKENI. CDR3 sequence reads: CASSPLAGGYNEQFF. CDR3 in DNA: TGTGCCAGCTCACCACTAGCGGGGGGTTACAATGAGCAGTTCTTC.

DNA for the CDR3: TGTGCCAGCAGATTACAGGGGAGCACTGAAGCTTTCTTT. Its translation: CASRLQGSTEAFF. V gene TRBV6-6 combines with J gene TRBJ1-1, with TRBD1 identical over 7 bases. Germline V gives CDR1 MNHNY, CDR2 SVGAGI (reference sequence). The CDR3 contains 13 residues. With 6 bases clipped from V and 4 bases from J, the junction kept 5 bases outside the gene matches.

The chain is built from TRBV23-1 and TRBJ2-7; a weak D match, TRBD1 (6 bases). TRBV23-1 carries the ORF label, with uncertain function. Trimming cost V 2 bases and J 4 bases, with 15 bases left between them. The CDR3 contains 15 residues. CDR3 sequence: CASSQNYRDLYEQYF. CDR3 DNA: TGCGCCAGCAGTCAAAATTACAGGGACCTTTACGAGCAGTACTTC.

The chain combines TRBV6-4 with TRBJ1-5, with TRBD1 matching 7 bases. The junction had 9 bases not matched to a gene; V was cut back by 5 bases and J by 5 bases. Germline V CDR1 and CDR2: MRHNA, SNTAGT. The CDR3 consists of 15 residues. The chain's CDR3 is CASSPTGSGDQPQHF. The CDR3 DNA follows: TGTGCCAGCAGTCCGACAGGGTCGGGGGATCAGCCCCAGCATTTT.

The chain uses TRBV6-1 and TRBJ2-7; possibly TRBD1 for D (6 bases). With 5 bases removed from V and 7 bases from J, the gap between germline ends came to 15 bases. The CDR3 loop spans 13 amino acids. CDR1 MNHNS and CDR2 SASEGT come from the germline V gene. This CDR3 reads CASSSLLGGEQYF. The CDR3 DNA reads as TGTGCCAGCAGTTCCTTACTAGGGGGTGAGCAGTACTTC.

This chain joins TRBV4-1 and TRBJ2-3; possible D gene TRBD2, 6 bases. CDR1 MGHRA and CDR2 YSYEKL come from the germline V gene. Trimming removed 0 bases from V and 7 bases from J, with 20 bases in between. CDR3 length: 17 amino acids. CDR3 sequence: CASSQEDALASSNTQYF. CDR3 in DNA: TGCGCCAGCAGCCAAGAAGATGCGCTAGCGAGCTCGAATACGCAGTATTTT.

This clone was seen a single time. The rearrangement links TRBV7-8 to TRBJ2-2, with a weak D call TRBD1 (6 bases). Per germline, CDR1 SGHVS and CDR2 FQNEAQ. The V gene lost 5 bases and the J gene lost 5 bases, with 21 bases spanning the gap. This CDR3 contains 17 residues. CDR3 amino acids: CASSRNTGTPKTGELFF. For the CDR3, the DNA is TGTGCCAGCAGCAGAAACACCGGGACACCTAAGACCGGGGAGCTGTTTTTT.

This clone has only a few counts. This rearrangement joins TRBV5-4 to TRBJ2-5; D may be TRBD2 (5 bases). The CDR3 spans 15 residues. V was shortened by 4 bases and J by 0 bases, with 13 bases between the two germline ends. Germline V gives CDR1 SGHNT, CDR2 YYREEE (reference sequence). The CDR3 spells CASSRRGRHQETQYF. CDR3 coding DNA: TGTGCCAGCAGCCGTCGCGGGCGGCACCAAGAGACCCAGTACTTC.

The chain recombines TRBV5-1 with TRBJ1-2; 7 bases line up with TRBD1. Trimming cost V 4 bases and J 0 bases; bases outside gene matches: 3. CDR3 size: 14 residues. Germline V gene lookup returns CDR1 SGHRS and CDR2 YFSETQ. CDR3 loop: CASSVGQTNYGYTF. The CDR3 bases are TGCGCCAGCAGCGTGGGACAGACTAACTATGGCTACACCTTC.

The chain has TRBV7-6 and TRBJ2-5, with D possibly matching TRBD2 (6 bases). The germline V gene has CDR1 SGHVS and CDR2 FNYEAQ. This CDR3 spans 12 amino acids. V shed 3 bases and J shed 5 bases, with 7 bases lying between them. The CDR3 reads CASSFREETQYF. The DNA of the CDR3 is TGTGCCAGCAGCTTCCGGGAGGAGACCCAGTACTTC.

This sequence joins TRBV5-1 and TRBJ2-7; 7 bases agree with TRBD1. This CDR3 spans 18 amino acids. J lost 2 bases, V lost 4 bases, and 18 bases had no gene match. Germline CDR1 is SGHRS and CDR2 is YFSETQ. The CDR3 sequence: CASSQYRTRQGRTYEQYF. CDR3 DNA sequence: TGCGCCAGCAGCCAATATAGAACCAGACAGGGTAGGACCTACGAGCAGTACTTC. The full variable domain, its missing parts supplied by reference TRBV5-1 and TRBJ2-7, is KAGVTQTPRYLIKTRGQQVTLSCSPISGHRSVSWYQQTPGQGLQFLFEYFSETQRNKGNFPGRFSGRQFSNSRSEMNVSTLELGDSALYLCASSQYRTRQGRTYEQYFGPGTRLTVT.

This chain uses TRBV30 with TRBJ1-1; 8 positions agree with TRBD1. Trimming removed 1 base from V and 4 bases from J; junction bases left unmatched: 2. The CDR3 is 13 residues long. Germline CDR1 is GTSNPN and CDR2 is SVGIG (reference sequence). CDR3 loop: CAWSADRATEAFF. CDR3 DNA sequence: TGTGCCTGGAGTGCGGACAGGGCCACTGAAGCTTTCTTT.

The chain employs TRBV5-1 and TRBJ1-2; 7 bases agree with TRBD1. Germline values: CDR1 SGHRS, CDR2 YFSETQ. J gave up 14 bases and V 4 bases, and 17 bases lay outside the gene matches. The CDR3 is 14 amino acids. CDR3 sequence (DNA): TGCGCCAGCAGCCGAACCGGGACAGACAACCAGCTAACCTTC. Its protein product is CASSRTGTDNQLTF.

The V call is TRBV29-1, the J call TRBJ1-2; 8 nucleotides agree with TRBD1. This CDR3 spans 12 amino acids. V dropped 5 bases and J dropped 7; count of bases not matched to a gene: 6. Looked up from germline, CDR1 is SQVTM and CDR2 is ANQGSEA. The DNA of the CDR3 is TGCAGCGTTCACCGGGACAGGAGTGGCTACACCTTC. Residues: CSVHRDRSGYTF.

J is TRBJ2-3 and V is TRBV5-1, with D possibly being TRBD1 (5 bases). The germline V and J ends were trimmed by 4 bases and 1 base, with 13 bases remaining between them. The germline gives CDR1 SGHRS, CDR2 YFSETQ. The length of the CDR3 is 15 residues. CDR3 residues: CASSEQAGGTDTQYF. The CDR3 DNA is TGCGCCAGCAGCGAACAGGCTGGGGGCACAGATACGCAGTATTTT.